This is a list of T cell receptor beta chains from one sample in a study of T cells in Graves' hyperthyroidism and ophthalmopathy. TCRdb passed the multiplex PCR reads through MiXCR, listing each CDR3 protein once. This sample has about 460,000 distinct CDR3 sequences, with approximately 22% found just once. Sequenced: blood. Receptors originate from a woman aged 70-85 years with Graves' ophthalmopathy. CDR3s include the opening cysteine and the closing phenylalanine or tryptophan. Fields, in order: V gene, J gene, clone size, D gene, CDR3 protein, CDR3 DNA. The D gene is left open where the match is weak. Size is omitted from some rows. Given values are once, few, many or a class for expanded clones.

V gene: TRBV7-8; J gene: TRBJ2-3; clone size: many; D gene: NA; CDR3 protein: CASARRPLRDTQYF; CDR3 DNA: TGTGCCAGCGCGAGACGGCCGCTTCGAGATACGCAGTATTTT
V gene: TRBV29-1; J gene: TRBJ1-2; clone size: NA; D gene: NA; CDR3 protein: CSVAARAIYGYTF; CDR3 DNA: TGCAGCGTTGCAGCCAGGGCGATATATGGCTACACCTTC
V gene: TRBV12-3/TRBV12-4; J gene: TRBJ2-1; clone size: NA; D gene: NA; CDR3 protein: CASSLVVGETEQFF; CDR3 DNA: TGTGCCAGCAGTTTAGTTGTGGGGGAGACTGAGCAGTTCTTC
V gene: TRBV19; J gene: TRBJ2-2; clone size: many; D gene: TRBD1; CDR3 protein: CATAPRTGGNTGELFF; CDR3 DNA: TGTGCCACCGCACCCAGGACAGGGGGTAACACCGGGGAGCTGTTTTTT
V gene: TRBV29-1; J gene: TRBJ1-1; clone size: many; D gene: NA; CDR3 protein: CSGSGHLNTEAFF; CDR3 DNA: TGCAGCGGCTCGGGACATTTGAACACTGAAGCTTTCTTT
V gene: TRBV5-4; J gene: TRBJ2-3; clone size: NA; D gene: NA; CDR3 protein: CASRLDWGSTDTQYF; CDR3 DNA: TGTGCCAGCAGGCTGGACTGGGGCTCCACAGATACGCAGTATTTT
V gene: TRBV7-2; J gene: TRBJ2-1; clone size: few; D gene: TRBD2; CDR3 protein: CASSLEAGTKFF; CDR3 DNA: TGTGCCAGCAGCTTAGAAGCCGGGACTAAGTTCTTC
V gene: TRBV6-1; J gene: TRBJ2-5; clone size: NA; D gene: TRBD2; CDR3 protein: CASSAPGLVQETQYF; CDR3 DNA: TGTGCCAGCAGTGCCCCGGGACTAGTTCAAGAGACCCAGTACTTC
V gene: TRBV6-2/TRBV6-3; J gene: TRBJ2-5; clone size: few; D gene: NA; CDR3 protein: CASRGLETQYF; CDR3 DNA: TGTGCCAGCAGAGGATTAGAGACCCAGTACTTC
V gene: TRBV2; J gene: TRBJ2-1; clone size: NA; D gene: NA; CDR3 protein: CASSDGLTYRNEQFF; CDR3 DNA: TGTGCCAGCAGTGATGGTCTAACGTATCGGAATGAGCAGTTCTTC
V gene: TRBV13; J gene: TRBJ1-6; clone size: few; D gene: NA; CDR3 protein: CASSPTVTDSPLHF; CDR3 DNA: TGTGCCAGCAGCCCCACAGTTACCGATTCACCCCTCCACTTT
V gene: TRBV6-1; J gene: TRBJ1-1; clone size: many; D gene: NA; CDR3 protein: CASSTLPDTEAFF; CDR3 DNA: TGTGCCAGCAGCACCTTGCCGGACACTGAAGCTTTCTTT
V gene: TRBV6-1; J gene: TRBJ2-3; clone size: NA; D gene: TRBD2; CDR3 protein: CASSDLTSGRILDTQYF; CDR3 DNA: TGTGCCAGCAGTGATCTTACTAGCGGGAGGATCTTAGATACGCAGTATTTT
V gene: TRBV7-2; J gene: TRBJ1-1; clone size: many; D gene: NA; CDR3 protein: CASSLGSLNTEAFF; CDR3 DNA: TGTGCCAGCAGCTTGGGCAGCCTGAACACTGAAGCTTTCTTT
V gene: TRBV20-1; J gene: TRBJ1-5; clone size: few; D gene: NA; CDR3 protein: CSASLGVSNQPQHF; CDR3 DNA: TGCAGTGCTAGTTTAGGAGTTAGCAATCAGCCCCAGCATTTT
V gene: TRBV28; J gene: TRBJ2-7; clone size: many; D gene: TRBD1; CDR3 protein: CASSSGQGDEQYF; CDR3 DNA: TGTGCCAGCAGTTCGGGACAGGGGGACGAGCAGTACTTC
V gene: TRBV5-1; J gene: TRBJ1-3; clone size: NA; D gene: NA; CDR3 protein: CASSLDEPGNTIYF; CDR3 DNA: TGCGCCAGCAGCTTGGATGAACCTGGAAACACCATATATTTT
V gene: TRBV15; J gene: TRBJ1-2; clone size: NA; D gene: NA; CDR3 protein: CATSRAAYGYTF; CDR3 DNA: TGTGCCACCAGCAGAGCAGCCTATGGCTACACCTTC
V gene: TRBV3-1; J gene: TRBJ1-1; clone size: many; D gene: TRBD1; CDR3 protein: CASSPDRDTEAFF; CDR3 DNA: TGTGCCAGCAGCCCGGACAGGGACACTGAAGCTTTCTTT
V gene: TRBV7-3; J gene: TRBJ2-5; clone size: few; D gene: NA; CDR3 protein: CAREETQYF; CDR3 DNA: TGTGCCAGAGAAGAGACCCAGTACTTC
V gene: TRBV7-9; J gene: TRBJ1-1; clone size: many; D gene: NA; CDR3 protein: CASSSGPPNTEAFF; CDR3 DNA: TGTGCCAGCAGCTCGGGACCACCTAACACTGAAGCTTTCTTT
V gene: TRBV20-1; J gene: TRBJ1-2; clone size: many; D gene: NA; CDR3 protein: CSAPGGASNYGYTF; CDR3 DNA: TGCAGTGCTCCCGGTGGCGCCTCAAACTATGGCTACACCTTC
V gene: TRBV3-1; J gene: TRBJ2-2; clone size: few; D gene: NA; CDR3 protein: CASSQGLTLNTGELFF; CDR3 DNA: TGTGCCAGCAGCCAGGGACTGACTTTGAACACCGGGGAGCTGTTTTTT
V gene: TRBV19; J gene: TRBJ2-5; clone size: NA; D gene: NA; CDR3 protein: CASSIRGAEETQYF; CDR3 DNA: TGTGCCAGTAGTATTAGGGGGGCCGAAGAGACCCAGTACTTC
V gene: TRBV19; J gene: TRBJ1-2; clone size: NA; D gene: NA; CDR3 protein: CASSTSRSSYGYTF; CDR3 DNA: TGTGCCAGTAGCACGAGTCGGAGTAGCTATGGCTACACCTTC
V gene: TRBV6-2/TRBV6-3; J gene: TRBJ2-6; clone size: NA; D gene: NA; CDR3 protein: CANSTGGSGANVLTF; CDR3 DNA: TGTGCCAACAGCACCGGAGGTTCTGGGGCCAACGTCCTGACTTTC
V gene: TRBV20-1; J gene: TRBJ2-1; clone size: many; D gene: NA; CDR3 protein: CSATPAGKTYNEQFF; CDR3 DNA: TGCAGTGCTACCCCAGCGGGCAAAACCTACAATGAGCAGTTCTTC
V gene: TRBV18; J gene: TRBJ1-5; clone size: NA; D gene: NA; CDR3 protein: CASSQGALDQPQHF; CDR3 DNA: TGTGCCAGCTCCCAAGGAGCCTTGGATCAGCCCCAGCATTTT
V gene: TRBV20-1; J gene: TRBJ2-1; clone size: NA; D gene: NA; CDR3 protein: CSVVEGSYNEQFF; CDR3 DNA: TGCAGTGTTGTAGAAGGATCCTACAATGAGCAGTTCTTC
V gene: TRBV28; J gene: TRBJ1-6; clone size: many; D gene: TRBD1; CDR3 protein: CASRTPRQGNSPLHF; CDR3 DNA: TGTGCCAGCAGAACCCCGAGACAGGGGAATTCACCCCTCCACTTT
V gene: TRBV4-1; J gene: TRBJ2-3; clone size: NA; D gene: NA; CDR3 protein: CASSSGTQYF; CDR3 DNA: TGCGCCAGCAGTAGCGGTACGCAGTATTTT
V gene: TRBV11-2; J gene: TRBJ2-3; clone size: NA; D gene: NA; CDR3 protein: CASSLVYSTTTDTQYF; CDR3 DNA: TGTGCCAGCAGCTTAGTCTATTCCACCACTACAGATACGCAGTATTTT
V gene: TRBV6-1; J gene: TRBJ2-5; clone size: NA; D gene: NA; CDR3 protein: CTSTGPAGTQYF; CDR3 DNA: TGTACCTCAACGGGGCCTGCGGGGACCCAGTACTTC